This entry lists 9 T cell receptor beta chains sequenced from one sample in a study of blood T cell repertoires in COVID-19. Profiling relied on immunoSEQ multiplex PCR, and the TCRdb table lists in-frame clones only, not all of them. The sample comprises approximately 280,000 clones, more than 75% of which are singletons, and roughly 3% rests with the top ten. The sequenced sample consisted of PBMCs or T cells enriched from blood (not recorded which). The receptors originated from a woman aged 18-29 years who had recovered from COVID-19.

The CDR3 DNA reads as TGTGCCAGCAGCTTAGAGCTAGCAACCTACAATGAGCAGTTCTTC. Its protein product is CASSLELATYNEQFF. V gene TRBV7-9 combines with J gene TRBJ2-1; D is possibly TRBD2 (5 bases). The CDR3 contains 15 residues. CDR1 and CDR2 from the germline V gene are SEHNR and FQNEAQ (reference sequence). Trimming cost V 1 base and J 2 bases, with 9 bases left between them.

The chain carries TRBV10-3 and TRBJ2-7; D not certain. The CDR3 is 14 amino acids. Between the trimmed V and J ends, which lost 5 bases and 2 bases, there was a span of 13 bases. Per the germline V gene, CDR1 is ENHRY and CDR2 is SYGVKD. In DNA, the CDR3 is TGTGCCATCAGTACACCCCAGCGCACCTACGAGCAGTACTTC. Residues: CAISTPQRTYEQYF.

This rearrangement joins TRBV10-3 to TRBJ2-5; D perhaps matches TRBD2 (6 bases). The V gene lost 6 bases and the J gene lost 1 base, with 9 bases spanning the gap. Germline CDR1 ENHRY, CDR2 SYGVKD. The CDR3 spans 13 residues. The CDR3 protein is CAIRKTSQETQYF. CDR3 bases: TGTGCCATCAGGAAGACTAGCCAAGAGACCCAGTACTTC.

The chain recombines TRBV30 with TRBJ1-3; the D is unclear. V gave up 8 bases and J gave up 0 bases, with 11 bases separating them. The germline V gene has CDR1 GTSNPN and CDR2 SVGIG (reference sequence). The CDR3 has 13 amino acids. The CDR3 sequence: CAGEQSSGNTIYF. In DNA form, the CDR3 reads TGTGCCGGTGAACAGAGCTCTGGAAACACCATATATTTT.

The rearrangement joins TRBV30 to TRBJ1-4, with D unresolved. The V gene's germline CDR1 is GTSNPN and CDR2 SVGIG (reference sequence). The CDR3 has 15 amino acids. V lost 6 bases to trimming and J lost 7 bases, with 21 bases between them. CDR3 DNA: TGTGCCTGTCCGCGGTTGTCTCTCGAAGGTGAAAAACTGTTTTTT. Translated, it gives CACPRLSLEGEKLFF.

The rearrangement uses TRBV5-8 and TRBJ2-7, with TRBD1 identical over 9 bases. J gave up 4 bases and V 4 bases, and 9 bases lay outside the gene matches. The CDR3 length is 15 residues. Germline CDR1 is SGHTS and CDR2 is YDEGEE. CDR3 loop: CASSGTGTGLYEQYF. In DNA form, the CDR3 reads TGTGCCAGCAGCGGTACCGGGACAGGGCTTTACGAGCAGTACTTC.

J is TRBJ2-1 and V is TRBV25-1, with unresolved D. In germline, CDR1 is MGHDK, CDR2 SYGVNS. V was pared by 6 bases and J by 1 base, with 7 bases between. The CDR3 has 13 residues. CDR3 in amino acids: CASSVLSYNEQFF. The CDR3 bases are TGTGCCAGCAGCGTCCTTTCCTACAATGAGCAGTTCTTC.

The chain links TRBV30 to TRBJ1-2; possible D gene TRBD1, 5 bases. The V gene lost 0 bases and the J gene lost 0 bases, with 11 bases spanning the gap. The CDR3 has 15 amino acids. The germline CDR1 and CDR2 sequences are GTSNPN and SVGIG (reference sequence). CDR3 protein: CAWSVVGGSNYGYTF. DNA for the CDR3: TGTGCCTGGAGTGTAGTCGGGGGATCTAACTATGGCTACACCTTC.

This clone appeared once. The chain carries TRBV4-1 and TRBJ2-7, with TRBD1 as a possible D gene (6 bases). This CDR3 comprises 15 residues. V lost 0 bases, J lost 0 bases, and 9 bases lay in between. Germline loops: CDR1 MGHRA, CDR2 YSYEKL. The CDR3 bases are TGCGCCAGCAGCCAAGATCTGGACAGCTCCTACGAGCAGTACTTC. Translation: CASSQDLDSSYEQYF.